This is a list of T cell receptor beta chains from one sample in a study of blood T cell repertoires in COVID-19. Assay: immunoSEQ multiplex PCR; the TCRdb copy retains only in-frame clones and omits some. The sample holds about 220,000 clones; around 82% are singletons and the top ten take approximately 6.6%. The sequenced material came from peripheral blood. These receptors were collected from a woman aged 70-85 years with acute or convalescent COVID-19. Both conserved end residues are part of each CDR3. A D gene is named only where the DNA matches it firmly. Clone size is given for some rows only: seen once, a few or many times, or a class if the clone is expanded.

>TRBJ1-2|TRBD1|TRBV6-5|NA
CASSSRDSNYGYTF
TGTGCCAGCAGTTCGAGGGACAGCAACTATGGCTACACCTTC
>TRBJ1-1|NA|TRBV15|NA
CATSRDRYSRGEAFF
TGTGCCACCAGCAGAGATCGATATAGCCGGGGTGAAGCTTTCTTT
>TRBJ2-5|NA|TRBV3-1/TRBV3-2|NA
CASTPLSGYIQYF
TGTGCCAGCACCCCTCTTAGCGGATACATCCAGTACTTC
>TRBJ2-2|NA|TRBV9|NA
CASSVVSRVNTGELFF
TGTGCCAGCAGCGTAGTTTCCAGGGTCAACACCGGGGAGCTGTTTTTT
>TRBJ1-4|TRBD1|TRBV5-1|NA
CASSFPGGEKLFF
TGCGCCAGCAGCTTCCCAGGGGGTGAAAAACTGTTTTTT
>TRBJ2-5|NA|TRBV5-1|NA
CASSSMGLAGETQYF
TGCGCCAGCAGCTCGATGGGACTGGCCGGGGAGACCCAGTACTTC
>TRBJ1-1|NA|TRBV7-6|NA
CASSLGGLGVTEAFF
TGTGCCAGCAGCTTAGGCGGATTGGGAGTCACTGAAGCTTTCTTT
>TRBJ1-2|NA|TRBV6-1|NA
CASREQGRGSNYGYTF
TGTGCCAGCAGAGAACAGGGCCGGGGGTCTAACTATGGCTACACCTTC
>TRBJ1-3|TRBD1|TRBV30|once
CAWRPTGQGPGGNTIYF
TGTGCCTGGCGCCCAACTGGACAGGGCCCGGGAGGAAACACCATATATTTT
>TRBJ1-2|TRBD1|TRBV3-1/TRBV3-2|NA
CASSQGTGTLYGYTF
TGTGCCAGCAGCCAAGGGACAGGGACCCTTTATGGCTACACCTTC